These 16 T cell receptor beta chains originate from one sample sequenced in a study of vaccination effects on CD4 cells after COVID-19. These receptors have no identified antigens. When around 9 days of culture had elapsed, CD4+ T cells were isolated. Data came from immunoSEQ multiplex PCR; TCRdb stores just in-frame clones and leaves some out. The table shows about 64,000 clones, with about 72% occurring only once. This sample comprised CD4+ T cells from PBMCs cultured without peptide, obtained before COVID-19 vaccination. The receptor set was obtained from a human donor who had a prior SARS-CoV-2 infection.

The chain recombines TRBV19 with TRBJ1-2; TRBD1 aligns across 10 bases. The V segment lost 3 bases and the J segment 3 bases; nucleotides outside the gene matches: 4. This CDR3 has 15 residues. Germline CDR1 and CDR2: LNHDA and SQIVND (reference sequence). The CDR3 DNA is TGTGCCAGTAGTATCAGGACAGGGGGTGACTATGGCTACACCTTC. Translating gives CASSIRTGGDYGYTF.

The rearrangement joins TRBV4-3 to TRBJ2-7, with 11 bases matching TRBD2. After removal of 4 bases from V and 0 bases from J, the junction contained 14 bases not matched to a gene. CDR3 size: 19 residues. The germline V gene has CDR1 LGHNA and CDR2 YSLEER. The CDR3 coding sequence is TGCGCCAGCAGCCCCGGGGGGCTAGCGGGAGGCCTGAGCTCCTACGAGCAGTACTTC. It yields the protein CASSPGGLAGGLSSYEQYF.

The V and J genes are TRBV3-1 (or the pseudogene TRBV3-2) and TRBJ1-2; TRBD1 is a possible D gene (6 bases). The V gene lost 4 bases and the J gene lost 7 bases, with 19 bases spanning the gap. CDR1 LGHDT and CDR2 YNNKEL come from the germline V gene (reference sequence). This CDR3 is built from 15 residues. CDR3 loop: CASSPGPDSARGYTF. CDR3 DNA sequence: TGTGCCAGCAGCCCCGGACCGGACAGTGCCCGTGGCTACACCTTC.

The chain has TRBV19 and TRBJ1-2; D is unclear. The CDR3 is 16 amino acids. Deletions cut 2 bases from V and 1 base from J, with 14 bases between. CDR1 and CDR2 (germline): LNHDA, SQIVND (reference sequence). The CDR3 region has the DNA TGTGCCAGTAGTATAAGTTCGAGGACTTATAACTATGGCTACACCTTC. This codes for CASSISSRTYNYGYTF.

As regards this clone: Given the absence of the conserved phenylalanine or tryptophan at the CDR3 end, a read error is likely. The DNA is left out, because the CDR3 cannot be placed on it with certainty; the CDR3 is given as TCRdb lists it. The rearrangement uses TRBV7-4 and TRBJ1-6; whether TRBD1, the table's D call, matches the DNA was not checked. The CDR3 length is 9 residues, termini included. Germline-derived CDR1 and CDR2 are SGHVT and SQSDAQ. CDR3 sequence: CASSLTHRA.

The chain has TRBV7-9 and TRBJ1-2; no clear D. CDR1 is SEHNR, CDR2 FQNEAQ, per germline (reference sequence). Trimming stripped 1 base from V and 4 bases from J, with 16 bases between. The CDR3 has 16 residues. For the CDR3, the DNA is TGTGCCAGCAGCTTAGTTTTTGAGTTGTCGTTCTATGGCTACACCTTC. This gives the protein CASSLVFELSFYGYTF.

V gene TRBV15 combines with J gene TRBJ2-1; 12 positions agree with TRBD2. Germline values: CDR1 LNHNV, CDR2 YYDKDF (reference sequence). CDR3 length: 17 residues. Trimming removed 1 base from V and 9 bases from J; junction bases left unmatched: 10. CDR3 in amino acids: CATSRVRLAGGRGEQFF. The CDR3 coding sequence is TGTGCCACCAGCAGAGTTCGTCTAGCGGGGGGGCGGGGTGAGCAGTTCTTC. The complete variable domain, with remaining parts taken from reference TRBV15 and TRBJ2-1, reads DAMVIQNPRYQVTQFGKPVTLSCSQTLNHNVMYWYQQKSSQAPKLLFHYYDKDFNNEADTPDNFQSRRPNTSFCFLDIRSPGLGDTAMYLCATSRVRLAGGRGEQFFGPGTRLTVL.

The chain employs TRBV12-3 or TRBV12-4 and TRBJ2-2, with D uncertain. CDR3 length equals 13 residues. Trimming took off 1 base at V and 6 bases at J, with 6 bases between the two ends. In DNA form, the CDR3 reads TGTGCCAGCAGTTTAGTCCAGGCCGGGGAGCTGTTTTTT. The encoded protein is CASSLVQAGELFF.

This sequence joins TRBV3-1 (or the pseudogene TRBV3-2) and TRBJ1-3, with D unclear. The V gene lost 4 bases and the J gene lost 4 bases, with 8 bases spanning the gap. Germline V gene sequence: CDR1 LGHDT, CDR2 YNNKEL (reference sequence). The CDR3 consists of 13 residues. The CDR3 nucleotides are TGTGCCAGCAGCCCACAGTGGGGAAACACCATATATTTT. Its translation: CASSPQWGNTIYF.

This clone was observed many times. J is TRBJ1-5 and V is TRBV15; 7 bases map to TRBD1. CDR3 length equals 16 residues. V was clipped by 3 bases and J by 0 bases; unmatched bases: 5. Germline assignment: CDR1 LNHNV and CDR2 YYDKDF (reference sequence). The CDR3 region has the DNA TGTGCCACCAGCAGGCAGGGGGGGTATAGCAATCAGCCCCAGCATTTT. It codes for CATSRQGGYSNQPQHF.

The genes are TRBV12-3 or TRBV12-4 and TRBJ2-3; D not certain. The CDR3 covers 13 residues. The germline V and J ends were trimmed by 5 bases and 6 bases, with 12 bases remaining between them. CDR3: CASSPRVYDTQYF. For the CDR3, the DNA is TGTGCCAGCAGTCCCCGGGTTTATGATACGCAGTATTTT.

V gene TRBV24-1 combines with J gene TRBJ2-3; no reliable D call. CDR3 length: 15 amino acids. From germline, CDR1 is KGHDR and CDR2 SFDVKD. The germline V and J ends were trimmed by 2 bases and 0 bases, with 8 bases remaining between them. The CDR3 region has the DNA TGTGCCACCAGTGATTACACCGCGAGCACAGATACGCAGTATTTT. Translated, it gives CATSDYTASTDTQYF.

This sequence joins TRBV5-1 and TRBJ1-2, with no clear D. V lost 1 base and J lost 7, with 11 bases in between. CDR1 is SGHRS and CDR2 is YFSETQ in the germline V gene. The CDR3 loop spans 13 amino acids. The CDR3 protein is CASSLTPTGGYTF. The CDR3 nucleotides read TGCGCCAGCAGCTTGACGCCGACGGGTGGCTACACCTTC.

The chain recombines TRBV6-1 with TRBJ1-1; 7 positions agree with TRBD1. Germline V CDR1 and CDR2: MNHNS, SASEGT. The CDR3 spans 15 residues. Trimming removed 0 bases from V and 3 bases from J; junction bases left unmatched: 4. CDR3 region: CASSEATGVDTEAFF. CDR3 sequence (DNA): TGTGCCAGCAGTGAAGCCACAGGGGTGGACACTGAAGCTTTCTTT.

The chain carries TRBV4-1 and TRBJ2-4, with 7 bases fitting TRBD2. After removal of 4 bases from V and 3 bases from J, the junction contained 6 bases not matched to a gene. The CDR3 extends over 15 amino acids. CDR1 is MGHRA and CDR2 is YSYEKL in the germline V gene. For the CDR3, the DNA is TGCGCCAGCAGCCTAGCGGGTGCGGACAAAAACATTCAGTACTTC. Its protein is CASSLAGADKNIQYF.

The chain joins TRBV7-2 to TRBJ1-2; a weak D match, TRBD1 (5 bases). Germline loops: CDR1 SGHTA, CDR2 FQGNSA. V lost 1 base and J 5 bases, leaving 14 bases between the germline ends. The CDR3 totals 15 residues. DNA of the CDR3: TGTGCCAGCAGCTTAGTGATGGGGGAGCTTTATGGCTACACCTTC. Its protein product is CASSLVMGELYGYTF.